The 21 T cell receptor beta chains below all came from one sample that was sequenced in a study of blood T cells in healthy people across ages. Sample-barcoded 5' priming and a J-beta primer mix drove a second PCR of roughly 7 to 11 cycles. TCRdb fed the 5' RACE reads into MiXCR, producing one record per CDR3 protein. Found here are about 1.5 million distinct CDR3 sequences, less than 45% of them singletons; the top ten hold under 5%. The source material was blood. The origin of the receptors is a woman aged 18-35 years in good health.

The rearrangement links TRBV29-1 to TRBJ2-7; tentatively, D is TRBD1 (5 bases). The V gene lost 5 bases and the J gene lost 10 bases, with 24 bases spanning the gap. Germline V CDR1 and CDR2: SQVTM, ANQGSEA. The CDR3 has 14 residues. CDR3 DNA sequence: TGCAGCGTTTTCGGTGTCGTACAGGTGATTCCCCAGTACTTC. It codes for CSVFGVVQVIPQYF.

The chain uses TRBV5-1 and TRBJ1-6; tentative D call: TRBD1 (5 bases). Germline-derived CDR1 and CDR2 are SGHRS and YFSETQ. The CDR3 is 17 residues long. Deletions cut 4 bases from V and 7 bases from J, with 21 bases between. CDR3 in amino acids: CASSRTGIGGLNSPLHF. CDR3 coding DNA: TGCGCCAGCAGCCGTACAGGAATCGGAGGTCTGAATTCACCCCTCCACTTT. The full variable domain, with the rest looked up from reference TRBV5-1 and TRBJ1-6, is KAGVTQTPRYLIKTRGQQVTLSCSPISGHRSVSWYQQTPGQGLQFLFEYFSETQRNKGNFPGRFSGRQFSNSRSEMNVSTLELGDSALYLCASSRTGIGGLNSPLHFGNGTRLTVT.

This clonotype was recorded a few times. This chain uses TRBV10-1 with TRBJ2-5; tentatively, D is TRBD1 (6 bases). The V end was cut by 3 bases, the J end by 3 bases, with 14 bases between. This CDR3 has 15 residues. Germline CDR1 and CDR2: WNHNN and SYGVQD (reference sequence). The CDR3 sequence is CASSDGGTGKETQYF. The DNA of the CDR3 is TGCGCCAGCAGTGATGGGGGCACAGGGAAAGAGACCCAGTACTTC.

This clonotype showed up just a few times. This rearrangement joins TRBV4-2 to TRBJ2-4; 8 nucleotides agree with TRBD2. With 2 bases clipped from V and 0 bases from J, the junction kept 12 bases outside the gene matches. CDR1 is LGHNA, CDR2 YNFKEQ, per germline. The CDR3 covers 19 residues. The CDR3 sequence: CASSQLSAGEGEAKNIQYF. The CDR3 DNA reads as TGTGCCAGCAGCCAACTCTCAGCGGGAGAGGGCGAAGCCAAAAACATTCAGTACTTC.

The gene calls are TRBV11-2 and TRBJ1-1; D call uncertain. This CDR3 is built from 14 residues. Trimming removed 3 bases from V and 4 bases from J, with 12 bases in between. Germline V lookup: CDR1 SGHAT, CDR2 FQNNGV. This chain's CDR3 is CASSFSRMFTEAFF. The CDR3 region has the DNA TGTGCCAGCAGCTTTTCCAGGATGTTCACTGAAGCTTTCTTT.

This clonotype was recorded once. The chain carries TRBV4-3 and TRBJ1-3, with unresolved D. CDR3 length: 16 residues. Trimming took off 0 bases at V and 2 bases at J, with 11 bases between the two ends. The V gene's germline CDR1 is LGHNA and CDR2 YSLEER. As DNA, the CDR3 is TGCGCCAGCAGCCAAGACGCGGGAGGTCCTGGAAACACCATATATTTT. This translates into CASSQDAGGPGNTIYF.

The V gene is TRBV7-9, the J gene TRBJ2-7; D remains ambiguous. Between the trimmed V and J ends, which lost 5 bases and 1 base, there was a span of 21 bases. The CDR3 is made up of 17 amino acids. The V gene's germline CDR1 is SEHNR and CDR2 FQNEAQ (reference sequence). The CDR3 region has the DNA TGTGCCAGCAGCCCTTGGGGTAGGGCCACAAGATCCTACGAGCAGTACTTC. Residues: CASSPWGRATRSYEQYF.

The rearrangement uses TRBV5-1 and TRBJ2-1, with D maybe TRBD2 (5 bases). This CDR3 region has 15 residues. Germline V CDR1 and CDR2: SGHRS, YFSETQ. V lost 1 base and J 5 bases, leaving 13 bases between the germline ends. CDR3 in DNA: TGCGCCAGCAGCTTGAGTTTCGGGGAAAACAATGAGCAGTTCTTC. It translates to CASSLSFGENNEQFF. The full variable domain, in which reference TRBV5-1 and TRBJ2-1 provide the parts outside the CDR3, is KAGVTQTPRYLIKTRGQQVTLSCSPISGHRSVSWYQQTPGQGLQFLFEYFSETQRNKGNFPGRFSGRQFSNSRSEMNVSTLELGDSALYLCASSLSFGENNEQFFGPGTRLTVL.

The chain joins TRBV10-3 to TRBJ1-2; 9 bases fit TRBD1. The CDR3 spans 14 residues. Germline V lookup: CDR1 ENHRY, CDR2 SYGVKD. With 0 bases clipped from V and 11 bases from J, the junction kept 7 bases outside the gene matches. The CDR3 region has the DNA TGTGCCATCAGTGAGTCGGTAACAGGGGGCGAATACACCTTC. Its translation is CAISESVTGGEYTF.

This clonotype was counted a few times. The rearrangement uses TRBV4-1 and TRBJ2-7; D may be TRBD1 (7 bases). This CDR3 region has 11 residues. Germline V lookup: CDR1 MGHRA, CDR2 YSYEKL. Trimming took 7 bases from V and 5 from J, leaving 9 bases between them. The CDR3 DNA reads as TGCGCCAGCACAGGGGGGAACGAGCAGTACTTC. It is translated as CASTGGNEQYF.

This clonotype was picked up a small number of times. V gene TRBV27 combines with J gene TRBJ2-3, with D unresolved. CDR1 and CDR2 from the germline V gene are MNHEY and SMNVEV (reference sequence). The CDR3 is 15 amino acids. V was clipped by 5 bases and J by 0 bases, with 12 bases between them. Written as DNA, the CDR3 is TGTGCCAGCAGTACCCTAGAGCTTAGCACAGATACGCAGTATTTT. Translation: CASSTLELSTDTQYF.

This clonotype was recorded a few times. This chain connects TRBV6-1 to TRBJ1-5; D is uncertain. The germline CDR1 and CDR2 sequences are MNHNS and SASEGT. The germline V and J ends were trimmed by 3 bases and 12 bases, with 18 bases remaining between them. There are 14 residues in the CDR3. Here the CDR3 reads CASSDGFAGVSQHF. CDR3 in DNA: TGTGCCAGCAGTGACGGTTTTGCCGGCGTAAGCCAGCATTTT.

CDR3 residues: CAWSAESLTDTQYF. Here the CDR3 DNA reads TGTGCCTGGAGTGCCGAGAGCTTGACAGATACGCAGTATTTT. V and J are TRBV30 and TRBJ2-3; D remains ambiguous. Trimming removed 1 base from V and 3 bases from J, with 11 bases in between. The CDR3 contains 14 residues. CDR1 is GTSNPN and CDR2 is SVGIG in the germline V gene (reference sequence).

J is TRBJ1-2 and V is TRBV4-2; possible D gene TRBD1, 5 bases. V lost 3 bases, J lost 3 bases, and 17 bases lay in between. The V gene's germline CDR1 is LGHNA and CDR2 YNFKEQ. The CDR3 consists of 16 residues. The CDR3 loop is CASSQGTWTLDYGYTF. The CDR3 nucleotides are TGTGCCAGCAGCCAGGGGACCTGGACGCTGGACTATGGCTACACCTTC.

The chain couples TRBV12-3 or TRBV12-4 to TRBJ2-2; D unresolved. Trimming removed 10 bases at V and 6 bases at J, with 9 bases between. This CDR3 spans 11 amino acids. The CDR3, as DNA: TGTGCCACCTCTTCTGCCGGGGAGCTGTTTTTT. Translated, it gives CATSSAGELFF.

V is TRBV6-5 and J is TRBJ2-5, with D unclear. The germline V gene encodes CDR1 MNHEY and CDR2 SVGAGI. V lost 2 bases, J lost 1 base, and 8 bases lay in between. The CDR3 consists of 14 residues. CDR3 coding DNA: TGTGCCAGCAGTTACCTTGGCCCCCAAGAGACCCAGTACTTC. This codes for CASSYLGPQETQYF.

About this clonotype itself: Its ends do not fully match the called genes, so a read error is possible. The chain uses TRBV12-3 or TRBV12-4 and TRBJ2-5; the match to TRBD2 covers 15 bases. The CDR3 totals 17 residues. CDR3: CASSLRTSGGASNEQYF. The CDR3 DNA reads TGTGCTAGCAGTTTACGGACTAGCGGGGGGGCGAGCAATGAGCAGTACTTC.

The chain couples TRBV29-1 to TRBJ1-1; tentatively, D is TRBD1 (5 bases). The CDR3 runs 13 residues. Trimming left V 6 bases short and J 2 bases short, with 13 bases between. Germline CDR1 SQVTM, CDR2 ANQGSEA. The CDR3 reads CSVVPRENTEAFF. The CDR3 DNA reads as TGCAGCGTGGTTCCCAGGGAAAACACTGAAGCTTTCTTT. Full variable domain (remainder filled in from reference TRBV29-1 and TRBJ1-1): SAVISQKPSRDICQRGTSLTIQCQVDSQVTMMFWYRQQPGQSLTLIATANQGSEATYESGFVIDKFPISRPNLTFSTLTVSNMSPEDSSIYLCSVVPRENTEAFFGQGTRLTVV.

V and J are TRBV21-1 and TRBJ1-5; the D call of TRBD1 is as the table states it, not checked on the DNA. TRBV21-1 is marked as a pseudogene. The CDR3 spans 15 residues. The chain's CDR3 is CASNLLGVRNQPQHF. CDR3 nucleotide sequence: TGTGCCAGCAACCTCCTGGGGGTAAGAAATCAGCCCCAGCATTTT.

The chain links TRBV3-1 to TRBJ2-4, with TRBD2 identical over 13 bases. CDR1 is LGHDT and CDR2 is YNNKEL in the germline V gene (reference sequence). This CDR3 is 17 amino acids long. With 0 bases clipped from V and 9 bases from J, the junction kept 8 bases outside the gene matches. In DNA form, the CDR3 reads TGTGCCAGCAGCCAAGATCAACTAGCGGGAGGGCTCGGCATTCAGTACTTC. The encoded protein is CASSQDQLAGGLGIQYF.

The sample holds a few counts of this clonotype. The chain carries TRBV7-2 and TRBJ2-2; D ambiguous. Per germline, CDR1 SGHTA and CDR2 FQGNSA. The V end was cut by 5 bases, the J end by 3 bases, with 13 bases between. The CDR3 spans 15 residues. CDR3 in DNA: TGTGCCAGCAGCGAGACGCCCTCAGACACCGGGGAGCTGTTTTTT. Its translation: CASSETPSDTGELFF.